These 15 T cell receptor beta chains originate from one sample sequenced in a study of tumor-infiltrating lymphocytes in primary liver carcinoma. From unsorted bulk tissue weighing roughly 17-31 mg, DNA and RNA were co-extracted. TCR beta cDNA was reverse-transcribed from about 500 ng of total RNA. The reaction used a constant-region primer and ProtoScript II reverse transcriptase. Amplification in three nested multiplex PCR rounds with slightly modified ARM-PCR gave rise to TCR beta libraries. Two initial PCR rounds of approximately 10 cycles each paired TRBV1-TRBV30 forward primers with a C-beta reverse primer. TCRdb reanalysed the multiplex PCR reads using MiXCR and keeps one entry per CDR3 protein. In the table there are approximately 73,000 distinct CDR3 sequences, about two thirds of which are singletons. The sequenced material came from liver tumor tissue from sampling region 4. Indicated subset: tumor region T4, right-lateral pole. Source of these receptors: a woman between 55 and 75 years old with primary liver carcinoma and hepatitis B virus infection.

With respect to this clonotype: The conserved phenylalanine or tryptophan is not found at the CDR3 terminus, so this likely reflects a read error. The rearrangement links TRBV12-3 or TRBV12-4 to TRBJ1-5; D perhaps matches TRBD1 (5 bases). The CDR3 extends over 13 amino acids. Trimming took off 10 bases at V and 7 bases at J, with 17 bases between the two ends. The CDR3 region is CAISLAGRQPQHY. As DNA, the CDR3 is TGTGCCATCAGCTTGGCGGGACGGCAGCCCCAGCATTAT.

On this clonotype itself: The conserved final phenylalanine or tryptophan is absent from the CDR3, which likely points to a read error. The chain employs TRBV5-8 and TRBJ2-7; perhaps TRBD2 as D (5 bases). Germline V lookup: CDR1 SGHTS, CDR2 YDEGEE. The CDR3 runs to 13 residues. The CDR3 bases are TGTGCCGGCAGCTTGGGAGAAGGGATCGAGCAGTACTCC. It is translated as CAGSLGEGIEQYS.

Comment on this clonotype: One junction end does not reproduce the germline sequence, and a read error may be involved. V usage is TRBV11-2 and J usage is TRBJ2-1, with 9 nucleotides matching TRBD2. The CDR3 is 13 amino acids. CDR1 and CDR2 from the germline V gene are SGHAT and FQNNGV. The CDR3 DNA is TGTGCCTGCAGCAGGACTAGCGAGGCAGAGCAGTTCTTC. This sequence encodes CACSRTSEAEQFF.

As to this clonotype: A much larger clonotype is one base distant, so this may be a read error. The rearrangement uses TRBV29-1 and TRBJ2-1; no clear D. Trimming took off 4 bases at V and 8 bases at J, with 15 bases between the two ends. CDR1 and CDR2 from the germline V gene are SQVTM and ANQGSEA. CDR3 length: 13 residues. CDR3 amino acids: CSVGVTVHDEQFF. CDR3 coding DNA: TGCAGCGTTGGGGTAACGGTTCACGATGAGCAGTTCTTC.

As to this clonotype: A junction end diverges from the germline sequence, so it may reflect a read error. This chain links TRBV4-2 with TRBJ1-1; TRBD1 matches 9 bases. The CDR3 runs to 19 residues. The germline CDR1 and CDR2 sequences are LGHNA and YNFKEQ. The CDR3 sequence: CASSQEGATNRGRITEAFF. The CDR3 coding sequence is TGTGCCAGCAGCCAAGAGGGGGCTACGAACAGGGGGCGTATCACTGAAGCCTTCTTT.

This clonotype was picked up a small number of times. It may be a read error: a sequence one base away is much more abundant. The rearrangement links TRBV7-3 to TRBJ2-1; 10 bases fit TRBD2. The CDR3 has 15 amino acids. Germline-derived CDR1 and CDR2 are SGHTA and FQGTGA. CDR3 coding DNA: TGTGCCAGCAGTTCCGGACTAGCGGTTTACAATGAGCAGTCCTTC. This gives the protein CASSSGLAVYNEQSF.

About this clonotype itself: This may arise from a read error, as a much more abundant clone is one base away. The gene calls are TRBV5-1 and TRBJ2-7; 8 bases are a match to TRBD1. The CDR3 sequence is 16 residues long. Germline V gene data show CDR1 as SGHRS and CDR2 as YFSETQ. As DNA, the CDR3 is TGCGCCAACAGCCCATGGACAGGGACTGTAACCTACGAGCAGTACTTC. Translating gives CANSPWTGTVTYEQYF.

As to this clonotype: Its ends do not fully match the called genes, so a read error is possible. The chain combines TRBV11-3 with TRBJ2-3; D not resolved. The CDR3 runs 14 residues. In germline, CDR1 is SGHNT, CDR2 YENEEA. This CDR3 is CACSLRTTIDTQYF. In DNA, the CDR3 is TGTGCCTGCAGCTTAAGGACGACCATAGATACGCAGTATTTT.

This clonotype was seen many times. The CDR3 protein is CASSTWAGSYEQYF. As DNA, the CDR3 is TGTGCCAGCAGTACCTGGGCCGGCTCCTACGAGCAGTACTTC. The chain joins TRBV28 to TRBJ2-7; D is undetermined. Germline CDR1 is MDHEN and CDR2 is SYDVKM. Deletions cut 5 bases from V and 0 bases from J, with 11 bases between. The CDR3 has 14 amino acids.

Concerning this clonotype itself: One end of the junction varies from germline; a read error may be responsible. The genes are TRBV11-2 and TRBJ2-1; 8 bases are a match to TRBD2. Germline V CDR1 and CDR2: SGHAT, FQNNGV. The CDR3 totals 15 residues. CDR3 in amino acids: CACSLESGSASEQFF. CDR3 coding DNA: TGTGCCTGCAGCTTAGAGAGCGGGAGTGCGAGTGAGCAATTCTTC.

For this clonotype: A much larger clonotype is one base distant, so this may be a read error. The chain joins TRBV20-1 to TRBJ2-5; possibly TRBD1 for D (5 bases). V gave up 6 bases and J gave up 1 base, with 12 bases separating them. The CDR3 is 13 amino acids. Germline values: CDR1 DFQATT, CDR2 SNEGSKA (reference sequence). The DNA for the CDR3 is TGCAGTGCAATAGGACAAGTCCAAGAGACCCAGTACTTC. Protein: CSAIGQVQETQYF.

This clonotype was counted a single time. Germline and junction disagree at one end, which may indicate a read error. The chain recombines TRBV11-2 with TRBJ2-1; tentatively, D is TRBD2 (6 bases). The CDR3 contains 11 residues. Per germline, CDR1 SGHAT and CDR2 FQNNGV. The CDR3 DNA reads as TGCGCCAGCAGCATGGGACTTCGGGGGTTCTTC. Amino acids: CASSMGLRGFF.

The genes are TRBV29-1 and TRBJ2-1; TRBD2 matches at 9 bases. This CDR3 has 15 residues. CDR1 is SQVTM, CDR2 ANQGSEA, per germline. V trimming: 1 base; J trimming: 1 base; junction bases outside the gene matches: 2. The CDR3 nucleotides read TGCAGCGTTGAAGGGCTAGCGGGATCCTACAATGAGCAGTTCTTC. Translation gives CSVEGLAGSYNEQFF.

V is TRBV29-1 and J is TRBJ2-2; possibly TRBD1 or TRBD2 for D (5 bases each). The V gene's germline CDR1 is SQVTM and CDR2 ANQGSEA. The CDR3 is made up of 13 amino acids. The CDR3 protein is CSVTGHSDGELFF. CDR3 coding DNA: TGCAGTGTCACGGGGCACTCGGATGGGGAGCTGTTTTTT.

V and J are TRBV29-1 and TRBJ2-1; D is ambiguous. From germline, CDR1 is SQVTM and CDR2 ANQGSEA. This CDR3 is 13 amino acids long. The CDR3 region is CRAGSAGYNEQFF. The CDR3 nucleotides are TGCAGGGCTGGGTCAGCCGGCTACAATGAGCAGTTCTTC.